This section outlines one T cell receptor (beta chain) sequence together with its context. As originally analysed: Quantification of nucleated cells was approximated via reference gene primer amplification. TCRdb keeps only in-frame clones here, not all; method: immunoSEQ multiplex PCR. V and J calls and clone size come straight from that table; D and trimming were deduced from the DNA. The profile covers roughly 52,000 clones, with approximately 85% appearing a single time and 10% to 15% taken by the ten largest. The data are from a study of blood T cell repertoires in COVID-19. Study information: Researchers got acute and convalescent COVID-19 samples from the United States, Italy and Spain. T cells, B-cell-depleted T cells, or PBMCs supplied cDNA or gDNA.

The CDR3 length is 14 residues. V was cut by 6 bases and J by 2 bases, with 12 bases left in between. Germline values: CDR1 MDHEN, CDR2 SYDVKM. J is TRBJ2-3 and V is TRBV28; D is undetermined. The origin of this receptor is a human donor in a cohort sampled during active COVID-19. Sample: peripheral blood. CDR3 sequence (DNA): TGTGCCAGCAGCCCTCCAACACCCACAGATACGCAGTATTTT. It yields the protein CASSPPTPTDTQYF.